This entry concerns a single TCR beta chain. The authors' processing: From reference gene primer amplification, estimates of nucleated cell counts were derived. Profiled with immunoSEQ multiplex PCR; TCRdb holds only in-frame clones, not every one. For V, J and clone size, that table is used; D and trimming come from the DNA. The sample records fewer than 300,000 clones, over 75% being singletons. The germline gives CDR1 LNHDA, CDR2 SQIVND (reference sequence). J was trimmed by 2 bases and V by 8 bases; bases with no gene match: 1. CDR3 length equals 13 residues. The data originate from a study of blood T cell repertoires in COVID-19. Looking at the study overall: Donors in the United States, Italy and Spain gave samples during acute or convalescent COVID-19. PBMCs, B-cell-depleted T cells, or T cells were the source of the cDNA or gDNA that made up the material.

The sequenced sample consisted of peripheral blood. The TCR originated in a human donor in a cohort sampled during active COVID-19. The genes are TRBV19 and TRBJ2-2, with 8 positions matching TRBD2. The CDR3 region is CASAGGNTGELFF. CDR3 nucleotide sequence: TGTGCCAGTGCGGGGGGAAACACCGGGGAGCTGTTTTTT.